The next 20 T cell receptor beta chains were all read from a single sample in a study of CD8+ T cells in alopecia areata. Sequencing templates came from extracted RNA that was reverse transcribed into cDNA. This table comes from immunoSEQ multiplex PCR, and its TCRdb copy is limited to in-frame clones, with some not included. Seen here are about 120,000 clones, about 50% observed once, and the top ten hold 0.46%. Sample treatment: oral pan-JAK inhibitor, 5-10 mg twice daily. The sample in question was CD4+ T cells sorted from blood, obtained at week 4, from a patient treated with tofacitinib. The receptors here all came from a human donor with alopecia areata.

The rearrangement links TRBV2 to TRBJ1-1, with D hard to call. The germline V and J ends were trimmed by 5 bases and 10 bases, with 17 bases remaining between them. This CDR3 comprises 13 residues. From germline, CDR1 is SNHLY and CDR2 FYNNEI. The CDR3 DNA is TGTGCCAGCAGTCCAGGCGGCCGAGTCAGAGCTTTCTTT. Amino acid sequence: CASSPGGRVRAFF.

V is TRBV5-1 and J is TRBJ2-2; D uncertain. The ends were cut back, 0 bases at V and 6 bases at J, with 9 bases in the middle. The CDR3 covers 14 residues. Germline V gives CDR1 SGHRS, CDR2 YFSETQ. In DNA form, the CDR3 reads TGCGCCAGCAGCTTGGAGCAGCCGGCCGGGGAGCTGTTTTTT. Translated, it gives CASSLEQPAGELFF.

The table lists this clone with a few counts. This sequence joins TRBV29-1 and TRBJ2-1; unclear D gene. V lost 4 bases, J lost 6 bases, and 16 bases lay in between. CDR1 and CDR2 from the germline V gene are SQVTM and ANQGSEA. CDR3 size: 14 residues. CDR3 nucleotides: TGCAGCGTTGGGGCCACGGCAATCCCCAATGAGCAGTTCTTC. Translation: CSVGATAIPNEQFF.

This clone was seen a handful of times. V usage is TRBV11-2 and J usage is TRBJ2-4; the match to TRBD1 covers 8 bases. The CDR3 sequence is 16 residues long. The germline V gene encodes CDR1 SGHAT and CDR2 FQNNGV. With 4 bases clipped from V and 1 base from J, the junction kept 6 bases outside the gene matches. CDR3 loop: CASSSTGGSAKNIQYF. The CDR3 DNA reads TGTGCCAGCAGCTCCACAGGGGGTTCGGCCAAAAACATTCAGTACTTC.

This chain joins TRBV18 and TRBJ1-5; 9 bases align to TRBD1. Germline CDR1 reads KGHSH; CDR2 reads LQKENI. This CDR3 has 14 residues. V gave up 6 bases and J gave up 5 bases; unmatched junction bases: 5. As DNA, the CDR3 is TGTGCCAGCTCTACCCGACAGGGGGATCAGCCCCAGCATTTT. Translating it yields CASSTRQGDQPQHF.

The J gene is TRBJ1-1, the V gene TRBV18, with D hard to call. From germline, CDR1 is KGHSH and CDR2 LQKENI. The V and J ends lost 1 base and 1 base respectively, with 7 bases between them. The CDR3 length is 14 residues. In DNA, the CDR3 is TGTGCCAGCTCACCACTTCGGGGGAACACTGAAGCTTTCTTT. This gives the protein CASSPLRGNTEAFF.

The chain has TRBV29-1 and TRBJ2-1; possibly TRBD1 for D (6 bases). The CDR3 extends over 14 amino acids. The germline V and J ends were trimmed by 7 bases and 2 bases, with 15 bases remaining between them. Germline values: CDR1 SQVTM, CDR2 ANQGSEA. The CDR3 here is CSGRQVLTYNEQFF. Here the CDR3 DNA reads TGCAGCGGACGACAGGTGCTCACCTACAATGAGCAGTTCTTC.

This rearrangement joins TRBV5-4 to TRBJ1-2; weak D call: TRBD1 (5 bases). CDR1 is SGHNT and CDR2 is YYREEE in the germline V gene (reference sequence). The CDR3 length is 14 residues. V dropped 4 bases and J dropped 2 bases, with 12 bases sitting between them. For the CDR3, the DNA is TGTGCCAGCAGCCAGGGCGGGGGGAACTATGGCTACACCTTC. It codes for CASSQGGGNYGYTF.

The rearrangement joins TRBV2 to TRBJ2-3; perhaps TRBD2 as D (6 bases). This CDR3 has 15 residues. V lost 1 base and J 10 bases, leaving 18 bases between the germline ends. Looked up from germline, CDR1 is SNHLY and CDR2 is FYNNEI. The CDR3 reads CASSEEDSSRGAQYF. In DNA form, the CDR3 reads TGTGCCAGCAGTGAAGAGGACTCCTCGCGGGGAGCGCAGTATTTT.

This rearrangement joins TRBV9 to TRBJ1-4; D is perhaps TRBD1 (5 bases). Germline V gene lookup returns CDR1 SGDLS and CDR2 YYNGEE. This CDR3 comprises 15 residues. Trimming took off 0 bases at V and 8 bases at J, with 14 bases between the two ends. The CDR3 DNA reads TGTGCCAGCAGCGTAGGGACACACAAGGACGAAAAACTGTTTTTT. This translates into CASSVGTHKDEKLFF. Drawing the rest from reference TRBV9 and TRBJ1-4, the complete variable domain is DSGVTQTPKHLITATGQRVTLRCSPRSGDLSVYWYQQSLDQGLQFLIQYYNGEERAKGNILERFSAQQFPDLHSELNLSSLELGDSALYFCASSVGTHKDEKLFFGSGTQLSVL.

The CDR3 nucleotides are TGTGCCAGCCCCCCTCTTGGGCTAGCCGCAAACACCGGGGAGCTGTTTTTT. Its protein is CASPPLGLAANTGELFF. The V call is TRBV7-9, the J call TRBJ2-2; the D gene is possibly TRBD2 (5 bases). Germline assignment: CDR1 SEHNR and CDR2 FQNEAQ (reference sequence). V lost 8 bases, J lost 2 bases, and 21 bases lay in between. The CDR3 has 17 residues.

The J gene is TRBJ2-5, the V gene TRBV29-1; D remains ambiguous. The CDR3 loop spans 15 amino acids. V lost 1 base and J lost 1, with 13 bases in between. The V gene's germline CDR1 is SQVTM and CDR2 ANQGSEA. CDR3 in DNA: TGCAGCGTTGAAGTTTGGCTGAAACTCCAAGAGACCCAGTACTTC. This translates into CSVEVWLKLQETQYF.

This chain connects TRBV29-1 to TRBJ2-7; TRBD2 matches 8 bases. With V trimmed by 4 bases and J by 4 bases, 9 bases remained unmatched. In germline, CDR1 is SQVTM, CDR2 ANQGSEA. The CDR3 runs 14 residues. The CDR3 DNA follows: TGCAGCGTTGGTGACGGGGGGGTGATATACGAGCAGTACTTC. Protein product: CSVGDGGVIYEQYF.

The table lists this clone with a count of one. The V gene is TRBV27, the J gene TRBJ2-7; 9 nucleotides agree with TRBD1. Germline CDR1 reads MNHEY; CDR2 reads SMNVEV (reference sequence). The CDR3 length is 16 residues. V was pared by 6 bases and J by 2 bases, with 11 bases of the junction left unmatched. The CDR3, as DNA: TGTGCCAGCAGCAACCGACCGGGACAGGGTGCCTACGAGCAGTACTTC. This sequence encodes CASSNRPGQGAYEQYF.

The chain combines TRBV9 with TRBJ2-5; perhaps D is TRBD1 or TRBD2 (5 bases each). Trimming left V 3 bases short and J 4 bases short, with 16 bases between. In germline, CDR1 is SGDLS, CDR2 YYNGEE. The CDR3 is 15 residues long. For the CDR3, the DNA is TGTGCCAGCAGCGCCGGACTCCTAGGGACAGAGACCCAGTACTTC. Its translation: CASSAGLLGTETQYF.

Notes on this clone: Other DNA sequences in the sample encode the same CDR3. The rearrangement joins TRBV29-1 to TRBJ1-1; no firm D call. Germline V gene lookup returns CDR1 SQVTM and CDR2 ANQGSEA. The CDR3 is 13 amino acids. Trimming shortened V by 2 bases and J by 0 bases, and 7 bases separated the two germline ends. CDR3 DNA: TGCAGCGTTGAAAGACGGTTGAACACTGAAGCTTTCTTT. Amino acids: CSVERRLNTEAFF.

V is TRBV30 and J is TRBJ2-3, with TRBD2 as a possible D gene (6 bases). The CDR3 covers 13 residues. Germline values: CDR1 GTSNPN, CDR2 SVGIG (reference sequence). Trimming removed 3 bases at V and 5 bases at J, with 12 bases between. CDR3 DNA sequence: TGTGCCTGGAGGACCGGGGGAGAAGATACGCAGTATTTT. It is translated as CAWRTGGEDTQYF.

In this sample, this clone turned up once. This chain uses TRBV30 with TRBJ2-2; D could derive from TRBD1 or TRBD2 (7 bases each). Trimming removed 0 bases from V and 7 bases from J, with 18 bases in between. Germline V gene sequence: CDR1 GTSNPN, CDR2 SVGIG (reference sequence). This CDR3 region has 16 residues. As DNA, the CDR3 is TGTGCCTGGAGTGTACTGGGGGAGGGGGCAGACGGGGAGCTGTTTTTT. Amino acid sequence: CAWSVLGEGADGELFF.

The chain links TRBV6-1 to TRBJ2-5; 8 bases line up with TRBD1. Germline CDR1 is MNHNS and CDR2 is SASEGT. This CDR3 is 14 amino acids long. The ends lost 5 bases at V and 4 bases at J; junction bases unmatched: 6. The CDR3, as DNA: TGTGCCAGCAGTACCGGACAGGGTGGAGAGACCCAGTACTTC. This encodes CASSTGQGGETQYF.

This chain links TRBV29-1 with TRBJ1-6; D might be TRBD1 (6 bases). Germline CDR1 is SQVTM and CDR2 is ANQGSEA. The CDR3 spans 13 residues. V lost 5 bases and J lost 8, with 13 bases in between. The CDR3 DNA follows: TGCAGCGTTAAGGGGGACGGGGATTCACCCCTCCACTTT. This encodes CSVKGDGDSPLHF.